This T cell receptor (beta chain) was sequenced during a study of PD-1 and CTLA-4 blockade in melanoma. TCRdb's table, derived via immunoSEQ multiplex PCR, lists solely in-frame clones and lacks some. The data show 20,000 to 25,000 clones, approximately 89% seen once. The CDR3 covers 16 residues. V was pared by 0 bases and J by 2 bases, with 5 bases of the junction left unmatched. CDR1 and CDR2 from the germline V gene are SGHRS and YFSETQ. This specimen was CD8+ T cells from peripheral blood, taken before anti-PD-1 treatment. This TCR derives from a human donor with melanoma. The chain carries TRBV5-1 and TRBJ2-3; TRBD2 matches 8 bases. The CDR3 sequence is CASSLGALADTDTQYF. Written as DNA, the CDR3 is TGCGCCAGCAGCTTGGGTGCACTAGCGGACACAGATACGCAGTATTTT. Full variable domain (missing parts from reference TRBV5-1 and TRBJ2-3): KAGVTQTPRYLIKTRGQQVTLSCSPISGHRSVSWYQQTPGQGLQFLFEYFSETQRNKGNFPGRFSGRQFSNSRSEMNVSTLELGDSALYLCASSLGALADTDTQYFGPGTRLTVL.